This passage covers 3 T cell receptor beta chains from one sample sequenced in a study of blood T cells in healthy people across ages. Primed by a sample-barcoded 5' primer and a J-beta primer mix, a second PCR proceeded for roughly 7 to 12 cycles. Each CDR3 protein is one row after TCRdb ran MiXCR on the 5' RACE reads. The table has some 700,000 distinct CDR3 sequences, 22% seen once. The source material was blood. The receptors stem from a man in his 70s in good health.

This chain connects TRBV20-1 to TRBJ1-1; D uncertain. The CDR3 spans 13 residues. Germline V CDR1 and CDR2: DFQATT, SNEGSKA (reference sequence). Trimming pared 6 bases from V and 1 base from J, leaving 12 bases between. The CDR3 loop reads CSAPRAENTEAFF. The CDR3, as DNA: TGCAGTGCCCCGAGGGCAGAGAACACTGAAGCTTTCTTT.

The V gene is TRBV20-1, the J gene TRBJ1-1, with unresolved D. The CDR3 totals 16 residues. Trimming took off 0 bases at V and 9 bases at J, with 23 bases between the two ends. Germline V gene sequence: CDR1 DFQATT, CDR2 SNEGSKA (reference sequence). CDR3 sequence: CSARDGLGRTPRQAFF. CDR3 coding DNA: TGCAGTGCTAGAGATGGTCTTGGCCGGACCCCGCGTCAAGCTTTCTTT.

This clonotype appeared a few times. The chain has TRBV29-1 and TRBJ2-5, with D possibly matching TRBD1 (5 bases). Germline V gene lookup returns CDR1 SQVTM and CDR2 ANQGSEA. The CDR3 sequence is 17 residues long. V dropped 2 bases and J dropped 1 base, with 20 bases sitting between them. CDR3 residues: CSVELQGSYFRQETQYF. CDR3 DNA: TGCAGCGTTGAATTGCAGGGTTCCTACTTTCGCCAAGAGACCCAGTACTTC.